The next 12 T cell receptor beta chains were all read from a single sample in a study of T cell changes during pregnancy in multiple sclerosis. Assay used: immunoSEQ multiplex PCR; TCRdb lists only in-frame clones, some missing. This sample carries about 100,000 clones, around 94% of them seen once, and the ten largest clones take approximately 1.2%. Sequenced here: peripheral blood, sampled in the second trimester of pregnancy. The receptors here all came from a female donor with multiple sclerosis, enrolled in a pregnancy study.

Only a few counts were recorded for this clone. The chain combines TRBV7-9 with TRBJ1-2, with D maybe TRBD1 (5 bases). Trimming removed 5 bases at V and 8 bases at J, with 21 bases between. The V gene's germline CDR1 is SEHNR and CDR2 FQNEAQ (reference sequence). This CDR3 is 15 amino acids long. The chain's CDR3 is CASSPQGRPLEGYTF. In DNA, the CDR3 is TGTGCCAGCAGCCCCCAGGGCAGGCCTCTTGAAGGCTACACCTTC. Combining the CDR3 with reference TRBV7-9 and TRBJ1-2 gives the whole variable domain DTGVSQNPRHKITKRGQNVTFRCDPISEHNRLYWYRQTLGQGPEFLTYFQNEAQLEKSRLLSDRFSAERPKGSFSTLEIQRTEQGDSAMYLCASSPQGRPLEGYTFGSGTRLTVV.

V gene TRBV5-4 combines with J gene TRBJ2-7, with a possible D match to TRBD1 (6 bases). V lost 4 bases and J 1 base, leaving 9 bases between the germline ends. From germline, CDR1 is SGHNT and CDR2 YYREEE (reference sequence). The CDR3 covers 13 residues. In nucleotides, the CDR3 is TGTGCCAGCAGCCCTGACAGGTCCTACGAGCAGTACTTC. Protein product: CASSPDRSYEQYF.

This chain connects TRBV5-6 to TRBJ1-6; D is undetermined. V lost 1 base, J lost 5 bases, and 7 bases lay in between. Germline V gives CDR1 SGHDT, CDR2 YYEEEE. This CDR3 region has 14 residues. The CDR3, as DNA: TGTGCCAGCAGCTTGTCAGTAAATAATTCACCCCTCCACTTT. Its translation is CASSLSVNNSPLHF.

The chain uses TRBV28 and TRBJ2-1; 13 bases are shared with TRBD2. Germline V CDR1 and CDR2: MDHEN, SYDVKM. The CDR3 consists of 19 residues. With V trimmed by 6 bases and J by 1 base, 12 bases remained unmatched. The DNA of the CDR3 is TGTGCCAGCAGCCCCAGACTAGCGGGAGGAACCCGATCCTACAATGAGCAGTTCTTC. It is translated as CASSPRLAGGTRSYNEQFF.

The CDR3 protein is CASSPGDFFSYEQYF. The CDR3 DNA reads as TGTGCCAGCAGCCCCGGGGACTTCTTCTCCTACGAGCAGTACTTC. The V and J genes are TRBV7-9 and TRBJ2-7, with D perhaps matching TRBD2 (6 bases). V was cut by 5 bases and J by 0 bases, with 14 bases left in between. Germline values: CDR1 SEHNR, CDR2 FQNEAQ (reference sequence). This CDR3 has 15 residues.

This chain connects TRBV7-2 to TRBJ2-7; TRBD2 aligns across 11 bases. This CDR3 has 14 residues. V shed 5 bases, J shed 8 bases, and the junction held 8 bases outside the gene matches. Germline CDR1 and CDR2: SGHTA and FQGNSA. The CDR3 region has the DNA TGTGCCAGCAGCAAGGGACTAGCGGAGAAGAAGCAGTACTTC. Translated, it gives CASSKGLAEKKQYF. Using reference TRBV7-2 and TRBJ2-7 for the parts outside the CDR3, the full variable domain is GAGVSQSPSNKVTEKGKDVELRCDPISGHTALYWYRQSLGQGLEFLIYFQGNSAPDKSGLPSDRFSAERTGGSVSTLTIQRTQQEDSAVYLCASSKGLAEKKQYFGPGTRLTVT.

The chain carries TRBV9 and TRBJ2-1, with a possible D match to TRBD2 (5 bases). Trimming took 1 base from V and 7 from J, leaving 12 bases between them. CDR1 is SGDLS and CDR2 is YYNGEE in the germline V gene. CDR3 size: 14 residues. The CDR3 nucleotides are TGTGCCAGCAGCGTACGGTGGGAGACAAATGAGCAGTTCTTC. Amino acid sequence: CASSVRWETNEQFF.

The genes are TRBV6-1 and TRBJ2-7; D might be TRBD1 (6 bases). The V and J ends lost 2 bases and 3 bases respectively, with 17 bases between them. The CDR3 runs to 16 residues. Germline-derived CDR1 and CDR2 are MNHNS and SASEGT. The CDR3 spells CASSEKWDIPFYEQYF. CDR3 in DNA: TGTGCCAGCAGTGAAAAGTGGGACATCCCGTTCTACGAGCAGTACTTC.

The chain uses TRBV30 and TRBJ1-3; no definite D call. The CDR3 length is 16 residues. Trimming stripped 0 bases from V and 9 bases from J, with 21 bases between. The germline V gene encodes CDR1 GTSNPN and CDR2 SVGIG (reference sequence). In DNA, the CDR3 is TGTGCCTGGAGTGTAGCCCTAACTCGGGTGGGTGGCACCATATATTTT. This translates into CAWSVALTRVGGTIYF.

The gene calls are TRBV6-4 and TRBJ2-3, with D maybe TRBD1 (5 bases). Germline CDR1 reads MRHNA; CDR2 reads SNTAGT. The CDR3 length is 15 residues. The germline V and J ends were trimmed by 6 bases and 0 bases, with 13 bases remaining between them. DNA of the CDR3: TGTGCCAGCAGACGGACATCCCTTAGCACAGATACGCAGTATTTT. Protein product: CASRRTSLSTDTQYF.

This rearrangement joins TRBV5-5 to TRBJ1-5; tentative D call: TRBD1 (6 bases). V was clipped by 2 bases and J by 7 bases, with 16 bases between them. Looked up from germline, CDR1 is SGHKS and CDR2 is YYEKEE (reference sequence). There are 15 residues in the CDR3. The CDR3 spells CASSLDPGDGQPQHF. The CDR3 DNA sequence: TGTGCCAGCAGCTTAGATCCAGGGGACGGACAGCCCCAGCATTTT.

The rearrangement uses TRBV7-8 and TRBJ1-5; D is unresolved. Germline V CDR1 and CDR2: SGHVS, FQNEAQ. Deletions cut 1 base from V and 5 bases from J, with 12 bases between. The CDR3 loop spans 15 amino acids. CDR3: CASSLDPTRDQPQHF. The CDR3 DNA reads TGTGCCAGCAGCTTAGACCCCACTCGGGATCAGCCCCAGCATTTT.